Sequencing of this TCR beta chain was carried out in a study of blood T cell repertoires in COVID-19. Study overall: The United States, Italy and Spain provided the acute and convalescent COVID-19 samples. Sources were T cells, B-cell-depleted T cells, or PBMCs; the material itself was cDNA or gDNA.

Those enrolled in Seattle joined during active infection and were followed longitudinally afterward. Looked up from germline, CDR1 is SGDLS and CDR2 is YYNGEE. J was trimmed by 3 bases and V by 4 bases; bases with no gene match: 9. The CDR3 is 16 residues long. Original analysis: Estimation of nucleated cell counts relied on the amplification of reference gene primers. The data were produced by immunoSEQ multiplex PCR, yet TCRdb's version contains in-frame clones alone and is incomplete. V, J and clone size were drawn from that table, and D and trimming were deduced from the DNA. The repertoire holds approximately 180,000 clones, with over 70% as singletons.

Source material: peripheral blood. The chain links TRBV9 to TRBJ2-2; 7 bases line up with TRBD1. The TCR sequence derives from a woman in her thirties or forties with COVID-19, enrolled during active disease. CDR3 sequence: CASSHRTQGDTGELFF. The CDR3 nucleotides are TGTGCCAGCAGCCACAGGACTCAGGGGGACACCGGGGAGCTGTTTTTT.